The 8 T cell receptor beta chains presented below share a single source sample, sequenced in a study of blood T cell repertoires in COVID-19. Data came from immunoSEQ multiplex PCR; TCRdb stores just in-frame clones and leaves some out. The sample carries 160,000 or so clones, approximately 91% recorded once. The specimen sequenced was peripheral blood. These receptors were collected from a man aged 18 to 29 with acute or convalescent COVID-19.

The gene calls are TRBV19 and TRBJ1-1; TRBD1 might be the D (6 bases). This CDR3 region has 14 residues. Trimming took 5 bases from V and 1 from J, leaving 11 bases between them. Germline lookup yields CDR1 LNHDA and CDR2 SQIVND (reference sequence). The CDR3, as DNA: TGTGCCAGTAGTGAAGGACAGCCGAACACTGAAGCTTTCTTT. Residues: CASSEGQPNTEAFF.

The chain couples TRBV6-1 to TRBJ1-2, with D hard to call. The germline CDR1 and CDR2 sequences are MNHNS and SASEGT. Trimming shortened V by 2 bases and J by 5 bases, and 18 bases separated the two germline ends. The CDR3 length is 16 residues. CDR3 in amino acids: CASSEPPRLLLYGYTF. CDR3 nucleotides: TGTGCCAGCAGTGAACCCCCCAGACTACTCTTATATGGCTACACCTTC.

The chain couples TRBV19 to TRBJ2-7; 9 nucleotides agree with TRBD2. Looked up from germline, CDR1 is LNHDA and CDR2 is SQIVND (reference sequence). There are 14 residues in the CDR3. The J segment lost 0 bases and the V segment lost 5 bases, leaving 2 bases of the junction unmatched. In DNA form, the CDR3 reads TGTGCCAGTAGTGTGACTAGCGGCTCCTACGAGCAGTACTTC. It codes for CASSVTSGSYEQYF.

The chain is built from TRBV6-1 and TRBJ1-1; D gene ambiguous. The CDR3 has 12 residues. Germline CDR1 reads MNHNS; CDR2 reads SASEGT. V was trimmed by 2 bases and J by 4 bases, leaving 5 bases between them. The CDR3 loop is CASSEFGTEAFF. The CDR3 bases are TGTGCCAGCAGTGAATTCGGCACTGAAGCTTTCTTT.

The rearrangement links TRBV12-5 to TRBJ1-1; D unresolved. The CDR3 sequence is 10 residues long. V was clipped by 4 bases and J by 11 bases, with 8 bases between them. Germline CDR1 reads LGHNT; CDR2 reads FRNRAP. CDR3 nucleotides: TGTGCTAGTGGTTCCCCCGAGGCTTTCTTT. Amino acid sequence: CASGSPEAFF.

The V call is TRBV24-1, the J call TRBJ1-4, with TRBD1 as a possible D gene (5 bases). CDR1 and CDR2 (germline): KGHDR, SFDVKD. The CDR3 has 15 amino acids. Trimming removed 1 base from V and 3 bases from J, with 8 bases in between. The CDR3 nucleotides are TGTGCCACCAGTGATTTTGCGGGACCTAATGAAAAACTGTTTTTT. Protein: CATSDFAGPNEKLFF.

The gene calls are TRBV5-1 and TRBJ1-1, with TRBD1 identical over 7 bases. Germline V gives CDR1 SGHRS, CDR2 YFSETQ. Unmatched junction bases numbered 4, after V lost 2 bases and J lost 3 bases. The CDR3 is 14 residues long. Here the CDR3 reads CASSFNTGDTEAFF. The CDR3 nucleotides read TGCGCCAGCAGCTTCAATACAGGGGACACTGAAGCTTTCTTT.

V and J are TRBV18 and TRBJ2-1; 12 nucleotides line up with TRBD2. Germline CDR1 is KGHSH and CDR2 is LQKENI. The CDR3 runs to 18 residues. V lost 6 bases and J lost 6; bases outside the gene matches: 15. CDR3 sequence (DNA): TGTGCCAGCTCTCTTGGACTAGCGGGACTCGGTGGGGTCAATGAGCAGTTCTTC. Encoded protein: CASSLGLAGLGGVNEQFF.